This T cell receptor beta chain originates from a study of blood T cell repertoires in COVID-19. Original methodology: Estimation of nucleated cell counts relied on the amplification of reference gene primers. Sequencing used immunoSEQ multiplex PCR; TCRdb keeps in-frame clones, though not all of them. The DNA was the basis for D and trimming; V, J and clone size are from that table. The sample holds about 71,000 clones, about nine tenths seen once. The TCR originated in a man aged 30 to 39 with acute or convalescent COVID-19. Input material: peripheral blood.

Here the CDR3 reads CASSESNYGYTF. As DNA, the CDR3 is TGCGCCAGCAGCGAGTCTAACTATGGCTACACCTTC. This chain joins TRBV5-1 and TRBJ1-2; D uncertain. Germline V gives CDR1 SGHRS, CDR2 YFSETQ. Trimming pared 4 bases from V and 0 bases from J, leaving 4 bases between. This CDR3 contains 12 residues.